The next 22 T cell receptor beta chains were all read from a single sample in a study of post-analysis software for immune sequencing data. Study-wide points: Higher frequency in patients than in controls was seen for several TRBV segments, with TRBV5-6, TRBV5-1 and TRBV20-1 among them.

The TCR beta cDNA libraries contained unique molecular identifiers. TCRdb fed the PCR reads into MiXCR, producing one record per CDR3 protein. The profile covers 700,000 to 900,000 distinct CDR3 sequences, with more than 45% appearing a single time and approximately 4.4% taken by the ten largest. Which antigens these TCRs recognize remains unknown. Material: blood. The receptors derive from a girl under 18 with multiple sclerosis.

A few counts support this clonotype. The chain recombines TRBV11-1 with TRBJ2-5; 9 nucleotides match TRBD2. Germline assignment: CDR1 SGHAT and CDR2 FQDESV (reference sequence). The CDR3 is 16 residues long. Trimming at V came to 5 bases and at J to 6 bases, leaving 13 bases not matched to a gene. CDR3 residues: CASSPRRAGGEQTQYF. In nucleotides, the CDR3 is TGTGCCAGCAGCCCCCGGCGAGCGGGAGGAGAACAGACCCAGTACTTC.

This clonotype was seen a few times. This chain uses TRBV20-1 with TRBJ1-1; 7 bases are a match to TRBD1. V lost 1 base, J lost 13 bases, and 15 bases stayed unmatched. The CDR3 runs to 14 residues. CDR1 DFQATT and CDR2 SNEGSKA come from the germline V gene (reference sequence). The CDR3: CSARVGRGPGIGFF. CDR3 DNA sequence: TGCAGTGCTAGAGTCGGGAGGGGGCCGGGTATAGGTTTCTTT.

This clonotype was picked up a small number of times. The DNA of the CDR3 is TGTGCCAGCAGCGTAGAGGGCGGCCCTAACTATGGCTACACCTTC. Its translation: CASSVEGGPNYGYTF. J is TRBJ1-2 and V is TRBV9; D gene uncertain. Germline V gives CDR1 SGDLS, CDR2 YYNGEE. With 0 bases removed from V and 0 bases from J, the gap between germline ends came to 9 bases. The CDR3 has 15 amino acids.

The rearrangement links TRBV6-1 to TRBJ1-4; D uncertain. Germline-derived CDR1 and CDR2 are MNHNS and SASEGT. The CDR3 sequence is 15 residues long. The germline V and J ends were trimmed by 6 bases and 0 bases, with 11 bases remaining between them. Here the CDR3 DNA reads TGTGCCAGCAGGATTTCGACACCAACTAATGAAAAACTGTTTTTT. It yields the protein CASRISTPTNEKLFF.

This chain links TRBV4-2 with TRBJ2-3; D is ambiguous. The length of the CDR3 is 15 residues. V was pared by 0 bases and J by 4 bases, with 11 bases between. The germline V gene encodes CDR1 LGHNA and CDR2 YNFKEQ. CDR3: CASSQEPFNADTQYF. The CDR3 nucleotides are TGTGCCAGCAGCCAAGAACCGTTTAACGCAGATACGCAGTATTTT.

CDR3 sequence: CASSHSSARSYQYF. CDR3 nucleotides: TGTGCCAGCAGTCACTCTAGCGCGAGGAGTTACCAGTACTTC. The chain employs TRBV12-3 or TRBV12-4 and TRBJ2-7; perhaps TRBD2 as D (6 bases). The CDR3 is made up of 14 amino acids. With 5 bases removed from V and 10 bases from J, the gap between germline ends came to 21 bases.

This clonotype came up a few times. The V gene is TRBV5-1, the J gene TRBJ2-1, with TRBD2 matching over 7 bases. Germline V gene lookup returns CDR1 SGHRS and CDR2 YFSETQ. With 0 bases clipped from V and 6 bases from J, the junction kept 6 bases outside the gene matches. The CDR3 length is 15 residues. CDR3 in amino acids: CASSLAWSGANEQFF. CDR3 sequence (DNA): TGCGCCAGCAGCTTGGCCTGGAGCGGGGCCAATGAGCAGTTCTTC. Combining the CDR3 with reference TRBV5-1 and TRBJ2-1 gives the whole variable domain KAGVTQTPRYLIKTRGQQVTLSCSPISGHRSVSWYQQTPGQGLQFLFEYFSETQRNKGNFPGRFSGRQFSNSRSEMNVSTLELGDSALYLCASSLAWSGANEQFFGPGTRLTVL.

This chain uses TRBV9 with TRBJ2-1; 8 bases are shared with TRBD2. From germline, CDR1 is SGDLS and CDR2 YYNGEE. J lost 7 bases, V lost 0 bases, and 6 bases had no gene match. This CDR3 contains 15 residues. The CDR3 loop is CASSVGAGGRNEQFF. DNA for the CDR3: TGTGCCAGCAGCGTAGGGGCGGGAGGTAGGAATGAGCAGTTCTTC. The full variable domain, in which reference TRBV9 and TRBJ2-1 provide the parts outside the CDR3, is DSGVTQTPKHLITATGQRVTLRCSPRSGDLSVYWYQQSLDQGLQFLIQYYNGEERAKGNILERFSAQQFPDLHSELNLSSLELGDSALYFCASSVGAGGRNEQFFGPGTRLTVL.

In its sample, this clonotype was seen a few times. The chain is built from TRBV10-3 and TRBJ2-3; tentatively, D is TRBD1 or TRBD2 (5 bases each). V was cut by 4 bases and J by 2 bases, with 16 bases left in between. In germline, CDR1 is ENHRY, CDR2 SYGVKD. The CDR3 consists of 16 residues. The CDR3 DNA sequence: TGTGCCATCAGTGTTGGGGGTTACCAACTCACAGATACGCAGTATTTT. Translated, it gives CAISVGGYQLTDTQYF.

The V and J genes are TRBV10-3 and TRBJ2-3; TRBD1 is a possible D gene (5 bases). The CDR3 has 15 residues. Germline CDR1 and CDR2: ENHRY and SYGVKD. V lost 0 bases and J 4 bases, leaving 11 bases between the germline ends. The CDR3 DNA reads TGTGCCATCAGTGAGTCTGACAGTATTCCAGATACGCAGTATTTT. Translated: CAISESDSIPDTQYF.

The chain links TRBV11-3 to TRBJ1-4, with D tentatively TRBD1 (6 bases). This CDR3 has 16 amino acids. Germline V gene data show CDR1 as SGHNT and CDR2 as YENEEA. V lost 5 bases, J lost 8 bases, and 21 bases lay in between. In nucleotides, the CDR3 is TGTGCCAGCAGCGAAAAATACAGGGTGGGAAAGGAAAAACTGTTTTTT. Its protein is CASSEKYRVGKEKLFF.

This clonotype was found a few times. CDR3 in amino acids: CSALTLSSYNEQFF. Written as DNA, the CDR3 is TGCAGTGCCCTTACACTCAGCTCCTACAATGAGCAGTTCTTC. The chain recombines TRBV20-1 with TRBJ2-1; no definite D call. CDR3 length: 14 residues. The ends were cut back, 6 bases at V and 0 bases at J, with 12 bases in the middle. Germline lookup yields CDR1 DFQATT and CDR2 SNEGSKA (reference sequence).

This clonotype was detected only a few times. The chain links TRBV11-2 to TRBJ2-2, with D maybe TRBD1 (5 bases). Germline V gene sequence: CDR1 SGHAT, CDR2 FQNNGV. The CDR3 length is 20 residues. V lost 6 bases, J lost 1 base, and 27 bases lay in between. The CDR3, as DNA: TGTGCCAGCAGGTTGGGAAGGGGCAGGACGAATTTTAAGAACACCGGGGAGCTGTTTTTT. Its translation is CASRLGRGRTNFKNTGELFF.

For the CDR3, the DNA is TGTGCCAGCAGTGAAGGAGTCAGAACGGTCACAGATACGCAGTATTTT. Its translation is CASSEGVRTVTDTQYF. The V call is TRBV2, the J call TRBJ2-3; D call uncertain. The CDR3 is 16 residues long. CDR1 is SNHLY, CDR2 FYNNEI, per germline. V lost 1 base to trimming and J lost 2 bases, with 13 bases between them.

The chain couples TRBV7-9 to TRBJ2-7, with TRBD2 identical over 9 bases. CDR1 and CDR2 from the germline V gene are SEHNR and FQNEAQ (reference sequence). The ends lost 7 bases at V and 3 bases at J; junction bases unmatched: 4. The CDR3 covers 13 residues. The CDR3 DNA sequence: TGTGCCAGCAACCTAGCGGGGAACTACGAGCAGTACTTC. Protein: CASNLAGNYEQYF. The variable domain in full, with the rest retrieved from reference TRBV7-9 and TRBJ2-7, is DTGVSQNPRHKITKRGQNVTFRCDPISEHNRLYWYRQTLGQGPEFLTYFQNEAQLEKSRLLSDRFSAERPKGSFSTLEIQRTEQGDSAMYLCASNLAGNYEQYFGPGTRLTVT.

CDR3 nucleotide sequence: TGCAGTGCTAGAGATCTCCGCGGGACTAGCGTCTCCTACGAGCAGTACTTC. It specifies CSARDLRGTSVSYEQYF. This sequence joins TRBV20-1 and TRBJ2-7; 10 positions agree with TRBD2. In germline, CDR1 is DFQATT, CDR2 SNEGSKA (reference sequence). V lost 0 bases and J lost 0; bases outside the gene matches: 8. The CDR3 runs 17 residues.

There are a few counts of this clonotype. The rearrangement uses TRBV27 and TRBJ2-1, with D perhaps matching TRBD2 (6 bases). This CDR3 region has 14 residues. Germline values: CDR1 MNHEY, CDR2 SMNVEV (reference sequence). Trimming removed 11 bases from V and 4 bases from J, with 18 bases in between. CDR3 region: CASSGLAPYNEQFF. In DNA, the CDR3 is TGTGCCTCTTCCGGGCTAGCGCCATACAATGAGCAGTTCTTC.

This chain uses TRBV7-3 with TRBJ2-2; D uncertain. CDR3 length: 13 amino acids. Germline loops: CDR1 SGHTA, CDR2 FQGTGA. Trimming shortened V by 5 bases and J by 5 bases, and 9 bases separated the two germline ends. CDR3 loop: CASSQAWTGELFF. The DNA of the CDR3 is TGTGCCAGCAGCCAAGCCTGGACCGGGGAGCTGTTTTTT. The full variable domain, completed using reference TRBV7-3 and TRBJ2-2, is GAGVSQTPSNKVTEKGKYVELRCDPISGHTALYWYRQSLGQGPEFLIYFQGTGAADDSGLPNDRFFAVRPEGSVSTLKIQRTERGDSAVYLCASSQAWTGELFFGEGSRLTVL.

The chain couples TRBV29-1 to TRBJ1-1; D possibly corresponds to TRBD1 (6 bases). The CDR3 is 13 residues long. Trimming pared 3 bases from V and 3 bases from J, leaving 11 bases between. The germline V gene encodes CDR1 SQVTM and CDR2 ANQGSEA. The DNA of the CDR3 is TGCAGCGTTGATCAAGCAGGGGACACTGAAGCTTTCTTT. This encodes CSVDQAGDTEAFF.

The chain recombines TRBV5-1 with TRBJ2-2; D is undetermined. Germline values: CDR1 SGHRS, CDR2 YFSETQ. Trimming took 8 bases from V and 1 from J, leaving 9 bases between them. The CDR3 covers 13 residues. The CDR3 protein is CASRPWNTGELFF. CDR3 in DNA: TGCGCCAGTCGGCCCTGGAACACCGGGGAGCTGTTTTTT. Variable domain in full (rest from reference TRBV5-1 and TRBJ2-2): KAGVTQTPRYLIKTRGQQVTLSCSPISGHRSVSWYQQTPGQGLQFLFEYFSETQRNKGNFPGRFSGRQFSNSRSEMNVSTLELGDSALYLCASRPWNTGELFFGEGSRLTVL.

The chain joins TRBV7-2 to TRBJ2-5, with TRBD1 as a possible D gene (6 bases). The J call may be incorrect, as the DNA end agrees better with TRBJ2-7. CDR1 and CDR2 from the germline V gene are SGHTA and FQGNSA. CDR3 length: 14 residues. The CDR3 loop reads CASSINKQGNEQYF. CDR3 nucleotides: TGTGCCAGCAGCATCAATAAACAGGGAAACGAGCAGTACTTC.

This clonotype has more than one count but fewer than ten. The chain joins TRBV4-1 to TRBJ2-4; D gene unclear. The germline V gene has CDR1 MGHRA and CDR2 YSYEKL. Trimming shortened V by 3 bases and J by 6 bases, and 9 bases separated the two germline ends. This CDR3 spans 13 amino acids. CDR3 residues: CASSQTDTNIQYF. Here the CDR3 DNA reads TGCGCCAGCAGCCAGACCGACACAAACATTCAGTACTTC.